This TCR beta chain was identified during a study of blood T cell repertoires in COVID-19. The overall study: Researchers got acute and convalescent COVID-19 samples from the United States, Italy and Spain. PBMCs, B-cell-depleted T cells, or T cells were the source of the cDNA or gDNA that made up the material.

From germline, CDR1 is SQVTM and CDR2 ANQGSEA. The CDR3 runs to 13 residues. V gave up 7 bases and J gave up 4 bases, with 13 bases separating them. Original data processing: Reference gene primers were amplified, and this amplification served to estimate nucleated cell counts. Measured with immunoSEQ multiplex PCR; TCRdb has only the in-frame clones, and not every one. The V and J calls and the clone size are those of that table, but D and trimming were determined from the DNA. The table lists around 45,000 clones, about 91% of them singletons. The sequence was collected from a man in his sixties with active COVID-19. The J gene is TRBJ1-4, the V gene TRBV29-1; D is ambiguous. The sample taken for sequencing was peripheral blood. The CDR3 coding sequence is TGCAGCGGACGGGATCATAATAATGAAAAACTGTTTTTT. Amino acids: CSGRDHNNEKLFF.